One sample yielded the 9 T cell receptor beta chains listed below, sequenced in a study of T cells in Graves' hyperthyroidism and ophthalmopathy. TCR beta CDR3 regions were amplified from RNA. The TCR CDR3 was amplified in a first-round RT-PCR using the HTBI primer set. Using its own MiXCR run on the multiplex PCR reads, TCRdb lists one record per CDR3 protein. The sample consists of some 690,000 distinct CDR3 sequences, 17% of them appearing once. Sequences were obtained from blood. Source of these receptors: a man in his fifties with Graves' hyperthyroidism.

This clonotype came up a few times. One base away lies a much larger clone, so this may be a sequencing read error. DNA of the CDR3: TGTGCCAGCAGCGGGACTAGCGGGACCTACGAGCAGTACTTC. Amino acids: CASSGTSGTYEQYF. This chain joins TRBV13 and TRBJ2-7; 13 nucleotides match TRBD2. This CDR3 comprises 14 residues. Looked up from germline, CDR1 is PRHDT and CDR2 is FYEKMQ (reference sequence). After removal of 5 bases from V and 2 bases from J, the junction contained 0 bases not matched to a gene.

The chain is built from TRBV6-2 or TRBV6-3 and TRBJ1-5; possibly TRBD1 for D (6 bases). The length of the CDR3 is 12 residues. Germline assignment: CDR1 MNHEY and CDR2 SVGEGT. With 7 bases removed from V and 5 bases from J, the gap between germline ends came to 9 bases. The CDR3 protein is CASNTGHQPQHF. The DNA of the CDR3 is TGTGCCAGCAATACAGGGCATCAGCCCCAGCATTTT.

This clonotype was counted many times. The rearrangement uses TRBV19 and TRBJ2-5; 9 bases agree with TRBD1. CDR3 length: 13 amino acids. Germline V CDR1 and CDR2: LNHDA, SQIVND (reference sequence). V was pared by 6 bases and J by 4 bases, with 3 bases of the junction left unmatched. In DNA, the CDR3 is TGTGCCAGTAGAATGACAGGGGGAGAGACCCAGTACTTC. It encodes CASRMTGGETQYF. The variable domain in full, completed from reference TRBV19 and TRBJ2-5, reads DGGITQSPKYLFRKEGQNVTLSCEQNLNHDAMYWYRQDPGQGLRLIYYSQIVNDFQKGDIAEGYSVSREKKESFPLTVTSAQKNPTAFYLCASRMTGGETQYFGPGTRLLVL.

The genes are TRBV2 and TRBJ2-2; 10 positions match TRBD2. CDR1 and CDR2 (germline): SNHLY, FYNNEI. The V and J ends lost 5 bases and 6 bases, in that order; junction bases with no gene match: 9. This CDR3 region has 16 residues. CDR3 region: CASSISGRAGAGELFF. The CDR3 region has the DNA TGTGCCAGCAGTATCAGCGGGAGGGCCGGCGCCGGGGAGCTGTTTTTT.

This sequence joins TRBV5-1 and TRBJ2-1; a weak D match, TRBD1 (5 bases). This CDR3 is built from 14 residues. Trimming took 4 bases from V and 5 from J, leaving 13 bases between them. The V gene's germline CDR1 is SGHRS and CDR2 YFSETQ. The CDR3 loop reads CASSLRAVNNEQFF. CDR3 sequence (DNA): TGCGCCAGCAGCCTCAGGGCAGTAAACAATGAGCAGTTCTTC.

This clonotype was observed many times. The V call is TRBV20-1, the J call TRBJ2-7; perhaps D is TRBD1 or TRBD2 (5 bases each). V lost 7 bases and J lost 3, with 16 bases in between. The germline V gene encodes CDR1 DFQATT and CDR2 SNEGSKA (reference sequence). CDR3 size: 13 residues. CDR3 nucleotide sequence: TGCAGTGTAGGCACGGGACCGTTCTACGAGCAGTACTTC. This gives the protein CSVGTGPFYEQYF.

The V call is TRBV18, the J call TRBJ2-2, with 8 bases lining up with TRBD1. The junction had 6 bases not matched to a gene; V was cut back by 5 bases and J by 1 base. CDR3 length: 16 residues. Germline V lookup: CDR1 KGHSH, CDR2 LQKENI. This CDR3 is CASSGGDRMNTGELFF. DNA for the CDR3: TGTGCCAGCTCAGGTGGGGACAGGATGAACACCGGGGAGCTGTTTTTT.

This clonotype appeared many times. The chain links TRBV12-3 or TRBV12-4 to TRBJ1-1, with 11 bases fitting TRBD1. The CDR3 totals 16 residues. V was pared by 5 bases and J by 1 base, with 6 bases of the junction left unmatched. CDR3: CASSRRGTGGNTEAFF. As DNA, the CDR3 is TGTGCCAGCAGTCGACGCGGGACAGGGGGGAACACTGAAGCTTTCTTT.

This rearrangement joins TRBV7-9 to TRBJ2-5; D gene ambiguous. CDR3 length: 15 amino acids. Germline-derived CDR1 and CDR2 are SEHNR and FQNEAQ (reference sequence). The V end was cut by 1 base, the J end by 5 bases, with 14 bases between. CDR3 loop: CASSLDLTSGETQYF. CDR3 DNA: TGTGCCAGCAGCTTAGATCTCACCTCCGGGGAGACCCAGTACTTC.